The present entry profiles one T cell receptor beta chain with its context. It lacks a known antigen. No per-base quality is available; no much larger clone lies one base away. These data originate in a study of neoadjuvant anti-PD-1 for oral cavity cancer (dated by TCRdb to 2020 to 2022). Notes on the research overall: Patients mostly received three to four biweekly doses of nivolumab at 3 mg/kg before curative-intent surgical resection. The parent correlative cohort had about a dozen patients and a response rate of 25% to 35%. Responders were defined as patients with complete response, partial response or stable disease by RECIST 1.1; non-responders were defined as patients with progression. Patients without progression received a fourth nivolumab dose around day 43 and underwent definitive surgical resection on days 50-56. What the work shows at the level of the full study, not this receptor alone: TCR analyses included only a few patients per response group, and the authors called for larger cohorts for validation. Within PBMCs, T cell clonality (Gini index) was significantly higher in non-responders than responders after neoadjuvant nivolumab. Higher pretreatment blood TCRbeta clonality and lower post-treatment tumor TCRbeta clonality were correlated with higher pretreatment blood Treg/Th17 ratios.

For deep sequencing of PBMC libraries, mostly roughly 0.5 ug of input genomic DNA was used, and six replicates were run per sample. TCRbeta libraries were prepared with the immunoSEQ hsTCRbeta kit according to the manufacturer's instructions. The completed libraries were mixed into a single pool at 3 nM, then sequenced with an Illumina NovaSeq 6000 S4 flow cell. Turning to the authors' computational methods: The immunoSEQ Analyzer handled quality control and preprocessing of the raw data. The analysis was limited to productive rearrangements, and each clonotype was defined by a unique CDR3 amino acid sequence. Repertoire clonality was estimated as the Gini-Simpson index, computed with the R package tcR. Gini indices were compared with Student's t test, and associations with tumor size change were assessed by Pearson correlation. Entries here come from immuneACCESS through TCRdb and include only in-frame sequences with V and J called. Some clones fail to appear in such tables; in the studies checked, an unresolved V gene covers under half of the shortfall, and the cause of the remainder is unknown. For V, J and clone size, that table is used; D and trimming come from the DNA. This sample comprises 84,000 or so clones, about 80% of them detected only once. The top ten constitute around 3.1% of the sample.

According to the study, the label for this sample's time point signals: before neoadjuvant nivolumab. Patients were newly diagnosed with stage II-IVA oral cavity squamous cell carcinoma and had received no prior systemic or radiation treatment. The cohort consisted of patients with HPV-negative, locally advanced oral cavity squamous cell carcinoma. No culture maintenance or expansion was done, as the peripheral blood mononuclear cells went straight to analysis. The samples were drawn from a longitudinal correlative study tied to a single-arm phase II trial testing neoadjuvant nivolumab in oral cavity squamous cell carcinoma. Subject-matched pre- and post-treatment PBMCs and tumors from three responders and three non-responders underwent genomic DNA-based TCRbeta sequencing. Peripheral blood mononuclear cells were drawn once before nivolumab treatment and a second time after treatment, when surgery took place. The Maxwell RSC DNA from Cells kit was used to extract genomic DNA from PBMCs.

CDR1 and CDR2 are drawn from the germline V gene: MNHEY, SVGAGI. Trimming takes 2 bases from V and 0 bases from J, and the germline ends sit 5 bases apart. From the cysteine through the phenylalanine, the CDR3 covers 14 amino acids. Of the read, only the CDR3 DNA is kept; its 42 bases are in frame from base 1. Specimen: PBMCs, collected before nivolumab (anti-PD-1) treatment. This receptor was identified in a person between 40 and 85 years old with oral cavity squamous cell carcinoma. The rearrangement joined TRBV6-5 to TRBJ1-3; confidence is insufficient to name the D gene. The CDR3 sequence is CASSYTYSGNTIYF. The sequenced DNA: TGTGCCAGCAGTTACACATACTCTGGAAACACCATATATTTT.